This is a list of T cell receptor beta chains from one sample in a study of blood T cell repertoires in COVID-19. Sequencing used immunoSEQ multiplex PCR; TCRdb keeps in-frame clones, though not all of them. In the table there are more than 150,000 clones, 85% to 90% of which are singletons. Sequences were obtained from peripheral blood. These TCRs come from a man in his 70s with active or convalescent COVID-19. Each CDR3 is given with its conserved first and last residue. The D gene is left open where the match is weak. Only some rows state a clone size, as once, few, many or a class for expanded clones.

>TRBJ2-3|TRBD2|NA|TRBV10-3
TGTGCCATCACTAGCGGACTCACAGATACGCAGTATTTT
CAITSGLTDTQYF
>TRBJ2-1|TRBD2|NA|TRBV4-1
TGCGCCAGCAGCCAAGAGGGGGGGTCTTGGTTCGATGAGCAGTTCTTC
CASSQEGGSWFDEQFF
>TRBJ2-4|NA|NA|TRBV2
TGTGCCAGCAGTGACCGGGGGGCCGGCAAAAACATTCAGTACTTC
CASSDRGAGKNIQYF
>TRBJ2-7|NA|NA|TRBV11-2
TGTGCCAGCACCCCTGTCAAGCGTAGCGTACCCAGGTACTTC
CASTPVKRSVPRYF
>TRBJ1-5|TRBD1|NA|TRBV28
TGTGCCAGCAGTGAGGGGGCCCCGGGGAGACCCCAGCATTTT
CASSEGAPGRPQHF
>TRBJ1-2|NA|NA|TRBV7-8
TGTGCCAGCAGCTTAGCGCTCGGGTTCTACGGCTACACCTTC
CASSLALGFYGYTF
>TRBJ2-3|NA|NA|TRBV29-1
TGCAGCGTTGGCGGGAGCACAGATACGCAGTATTTT
CSVGGSTDTQYF
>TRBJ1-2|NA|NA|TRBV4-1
TGCGCCAGCAGCCACCCCTTCAGCGCGGAAGGCTACACCTTC
CASSHPFSAEGYTF
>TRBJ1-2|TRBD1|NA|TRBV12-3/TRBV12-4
TGTGCCAGCAGTTCGACAGGGCCCGATGGCTACACCTTC
CASSSTGPDGYTF
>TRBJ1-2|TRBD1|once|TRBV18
TGTGCCAGCTCACTAGGGACAGGGGGCGACGGCTACACCTTC
CASSLGTGGDGYTF
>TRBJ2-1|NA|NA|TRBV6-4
TGTGCCAGCAGTGCCCCTAGGGGTGAGCAGTTCTTC
CASSAPRGEQFF
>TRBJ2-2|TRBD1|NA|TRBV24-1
TGTGCCACCAGTGACCGTCCCGGGACAGGGACAGTGTTTTTT
CATSDRPGTGTVFF
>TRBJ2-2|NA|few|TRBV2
TGTGCCAGCAGTGAACTGAGGGCCGGGGAGCTGTTTTTT
CASSELRAGELFF
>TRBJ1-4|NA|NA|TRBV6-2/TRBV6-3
TGTGCCAGCAGCCGGCATGAAAAACTGTTTTTT
CASSRHEKLFF
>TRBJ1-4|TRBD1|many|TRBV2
TGTGCCACCCAGGGGGCGGGTGAAAAACTGTTTTTT
CATQGAGEKLFF
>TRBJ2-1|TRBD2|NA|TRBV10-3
TGTGCCATCAGAGACTGGACTAGCGGAAGCTCCTACAATGAGCAGTTCTTC
CAIRDWTSGSSYNEQFF
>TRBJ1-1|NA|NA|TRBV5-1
TGCGCCAGCAGCGTAGATCGGGGGGACACTGAAGCTTTCTTT
CASSVDRGDTEAFF
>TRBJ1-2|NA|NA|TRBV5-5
TGTGCCAGCACCTTGATTGGAGAGTATGGCTACACCTTC
CASTLIGEYGYTF
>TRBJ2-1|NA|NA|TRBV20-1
TGCAGTGCTAGACAGGTGGATGAGCAGTTCTTC
CSARQVDEQFF
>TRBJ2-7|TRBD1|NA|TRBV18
TGTGCCAGCTCACCCGGACAGGGGTCCTACGAGCAGTACTTC
CASSPGQGSYEQYF
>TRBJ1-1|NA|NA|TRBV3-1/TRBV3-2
TGTGCCAGCAGCCAACCTACAGGGAACACTGAAGCTTTCTTT
CASSQPTGNTEAFF
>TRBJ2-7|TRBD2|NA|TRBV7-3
TGTGCCAGCAGCTTAAAAGGGGGGACTAGCGGGAACAGGCCCTACGAGCAGTACTTC
CASSLKGGTSGNRPYEQYF
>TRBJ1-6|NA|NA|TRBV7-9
TGTGCCAGCAGCACCCAGGGCGGGGGTCATTCACCCCTCCACTTT
CASSTQGGGHSPLHF
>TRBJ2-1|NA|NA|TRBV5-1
TGCGCCAGCAGCTTGGCCGCCAGGAGGGCCAATGAGCAGTTCTTC
CASSLAARRANEQFF
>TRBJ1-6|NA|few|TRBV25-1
TGTGCCAGCTGTGGTACACGGGGGGGGGTAGGGAATTCACCCCTCCACTTT
CASCGTRGGVGNSPLHF
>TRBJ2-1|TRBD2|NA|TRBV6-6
TGTGCCAGCAGTTACGTAAGCGGGATAGGCAATGAGCAGTTCTTC
CASSYVSGIGNEQFF
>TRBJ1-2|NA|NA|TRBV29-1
TGCAGCGTCGGCAGCTTGGGGAGGGCTGCTAACTATGGCTACACCTTC
CSVGSLGRAANYGYTF
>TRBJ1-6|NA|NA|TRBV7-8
TGTGCCAGCAGCTTAGAGAGCTCCTATAATTCACCCCTCCACTTT
CASSLESSYNSPLHF
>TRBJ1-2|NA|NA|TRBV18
TGTGCCAGCTCACCACCCTCCAGGACTTATGGCTACACCTTC
CASSPPSRTYGYTF
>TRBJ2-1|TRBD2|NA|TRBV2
TGTGCCAGCAACCACATTTTACTAGCGGGAGGTTCCTACAATGAGCAGTTCTTC
CASNHILLAGGSYNEQFF
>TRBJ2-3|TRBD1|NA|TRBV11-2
TGTGCCAGCAGCTTAACCCCCGGACAGGGCAGGGATACGCAGTATTTT
CASSLTPGQGRDTQYF
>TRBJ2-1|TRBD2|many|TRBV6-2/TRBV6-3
TGTGCCAGCAGACCTCTCCACTCGGGACTAGCGGGTTACAATGAGCAGTTCTTC
CASRPLHSGLAGYNEQFF
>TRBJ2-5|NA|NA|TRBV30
TGTGCCTGGAGTAGACTTAATAGCGGCCAAGAGACCCAGTACTTC
CAWSRLNSGQETQYF
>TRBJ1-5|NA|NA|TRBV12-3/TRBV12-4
TGTGCCAGCAGTTTACATAGAAATCAGCCCCAGCATTTT
CASSLHRNQPQHF
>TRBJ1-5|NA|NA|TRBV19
TGTGCCAGTAGTATCCGGGAACCAATCTATAGCAATCAGCCCCAGCATTTT
CASSIREPIYSNQPQHF
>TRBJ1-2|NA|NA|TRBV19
TGTGCCAGTACTATGACTGACTATGGCTACACCTTC
CASTMTDYGYTF
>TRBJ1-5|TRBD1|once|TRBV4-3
TGCGCCAGCAGCCAACGTTGGGACAGGGGTAATCAGCCCCAGCATTTT
CASSQRWDRGNQPQHF
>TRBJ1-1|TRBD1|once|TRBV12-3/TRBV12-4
TGTGCCAGCAGTAGACAGGGGAACACTGAAGCTTTCTTT
CASSRQGNTEAFF
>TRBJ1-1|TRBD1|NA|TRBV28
TGTGCCAGCAGTCAGGGGGTTCCCACTGAAGCTTTCTTT
CASSQGVPTEAFF
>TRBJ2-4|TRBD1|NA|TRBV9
TGTGCCAGCAGCGTAGGGACAGGGATGGCAAACATTCAGTACTTC
CASSVGTGMANIQYF
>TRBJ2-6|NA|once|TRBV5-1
TGCGCCAGCAGCTTGGTACAATTCTCTGGGGCCAACGTCCTGACTTTC
CASSLVQFSGANVLTF
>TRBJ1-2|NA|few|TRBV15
TGTGCCACCAGCTACCAAGGACAAGCAGGCTATGGCTACACCTTC
CATSYQGQAGYGYTF
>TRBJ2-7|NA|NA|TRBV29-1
TGCAGCGTAAGACTAGTAGGCTACGAGCAGTACTTC
CSVRLVGYEQYF
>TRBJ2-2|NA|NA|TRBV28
TGTGCCAGCAGTCCGCCCCGGCGACTAGGGAACACCGGGGAGCTGTTTTTT
CASSPPRRLGNTGELFF
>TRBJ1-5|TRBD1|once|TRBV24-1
TGTGCCACCAGTGATTGGGGGACAGGGGGAAGCAATCAGCCCCAGCATTTT
CATSDWGTGGSNQPQHF
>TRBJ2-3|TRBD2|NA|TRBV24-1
TGTGCCACCAGTGATTTGCCTAGCGGGGGCATAGATACGCAGTATTTT
CATSDLPSGGIDTQYF